This note documents a single T cell receptor (beta chain) sequence. V shed 0 bases and J 6 bases; nucleotides not matched to a gene: 9. Germline lookup yields CDR1 SGDLS and CDR2 YYNGEE. This CDR3 spans 15 amino acids. The data derive from a study of blood T cell repertoires in COVID-19. Assay: immunoSEQ multiplex PCR; the TCRdb copy retains only in-frame clones and omits some. Here the sample spans under 450,000 clones, about nine tenths being singletons. The chain is built from TRBV9 and TRBJ2-7; 7 nucleotides agree with TRBD2. This clonotype was obtained from a woman aged 40 to 50 with COVID-19, enrolled during active disease. The sequencing input was peripheral blood. The CDR3 here is CASSVEGAGSGEQYF. For the CDR3, the DNA is TGTGCCAGCAGCGTAGAAGGAGCGGGAAGCGGCGAGCAGTACTTC.